Listed below are T cell receptor beta chains from one sample, sequenced in a study of cytomegalovirus exposure and HLA in healthy donors. Sequencing was performed with immunoSEQ multiplex PCR; in TCRdb, only in-frame clones are kept and a portion is missing. The data show about 92,000 clones, approximately 71% seen once. Sequences were obtained from PBMCs. These receptor sequences come from a woman younger than 30 in good health and CMV-seropositive. Each CDR3 is given with its conserved first and last residue. D genes are given only for firm matches. The listing skips clone size in some rows; elsewhere it reads once, few, many or a size class.

clone_size	d_call	j_call	v_call	cdr3_nt	cdr3_aa
NA	NA	TRBJ1-6	TRBV12-5	TGTGCTAGTGGTTTGGTCGAACAGAATTCACCCCTCCACTTT	CASGLVEQNSPLHF
NA	TRBD1	TRBJ1-4	TRBV7-2	TGTGCCAGCAGCTTAAGGGACAGGACTAATGAAAAACTGTTTTTT	CASSLRDRTNEKLFF
NA	TRBD1	TRBJ1-1	TRBV25-1	TGTGCCAGCACTACAGGGGTTCGGACTGAAGCTTTCTTT	CASTTGVRTEAFF
NA	NA	TRBJ1-5	TRBV28	TGTGCCAGCAGTCCGGGGGGAACGGGCAATCAGCCCCAGCATTTT	CASSPGGTGNQPQHF
NA	TRBD2	TRBJ2-2	TRBV6-4	TGTGCCAGCAGTGACTCTAGCGGGGGCGGGGAGCTGTTTTTT	CASSDSSGGGELFF
NA	NA	TRBJ2-7	TRBV11-2	TGTGCCAGCAGCCTTAGAGGGGGACCCTCCTACGAGCAGTACTTC	CASSLRGGPSYEQYF
NA	NA	TRBJ1-5	TRBV5-1	TGCGCCAGCAGCTTGAACGGGGATCAGCCCCAGCATTTT	CASSLNGDQPQHF
once	NA	TRBJ2-3	TRBV9	TGTGCCAGCAGCGTAGAGGGAAGCGTAGCCCAGGGTACGCAGTATTTT	CASSVEGSVAQGTQYF
NA	TRBD1	TRBJ2-7	TRBV19	TGTGCCACCGGTACCGGGACAGGGGGAAGCGAGCAGTACTTC	CATGTGTGGSEQYF
NA	NA	TRBJ1-1	TRBV28	TGTGCCAGCAAGACGGGGGGCCCGAACACTGAAGCTTTCTTT	CASKTGGPNTEAFF